This entry describes one TCR beta chain. Its antigen is undetermined. cDNA came from approximately 0.5 to 1 ug RNA primed by random hexamers. Multiplex immunoSEQ PCR targeted 54 Vbeta and 13 Jbeta TCR beta segments. TCRdb re-called the immunoSEQ multiplex PCR reads through MiXCR, storing one row per CDR3 protein. The sample lists 45,000 to 60,000 distinct CDR3 sequences, over 90% occurring once. The V segment lost 5 bases and the J segment 1 base; nucleotides outside the gene matches: 4. CDR1 is MNHEY and CDR2 is SMNVEV in the germline V gene (reference sequence). CDR3 length equals 14 residues. This record comes from a study of CD8 T cells in Susac syndrome. Findings and limits, study-wide: The number of individuals included in the study's TCR sequencing and HLA analysis was acknowledged as relatively small.

The controls were healthy donors who were matched for age and sex. Negative isolation yielded CD4+ and CD8+ T cells, and FACS enriched TEMRA cells. The sequenced sample consisted of CD8+ T cells from PBMCs. The receptor was isolated from a human donor in good health. The chain recombines TRBV27 with TRBJ1-1, with 7 bases aligning to TRBD1. CDR3: CASSPQGSNTEAFF. The CDR3, as DNA: TGTGCCAGCAGTCCACAGGGGTCGAACACTGAAGCTTTCTTT.